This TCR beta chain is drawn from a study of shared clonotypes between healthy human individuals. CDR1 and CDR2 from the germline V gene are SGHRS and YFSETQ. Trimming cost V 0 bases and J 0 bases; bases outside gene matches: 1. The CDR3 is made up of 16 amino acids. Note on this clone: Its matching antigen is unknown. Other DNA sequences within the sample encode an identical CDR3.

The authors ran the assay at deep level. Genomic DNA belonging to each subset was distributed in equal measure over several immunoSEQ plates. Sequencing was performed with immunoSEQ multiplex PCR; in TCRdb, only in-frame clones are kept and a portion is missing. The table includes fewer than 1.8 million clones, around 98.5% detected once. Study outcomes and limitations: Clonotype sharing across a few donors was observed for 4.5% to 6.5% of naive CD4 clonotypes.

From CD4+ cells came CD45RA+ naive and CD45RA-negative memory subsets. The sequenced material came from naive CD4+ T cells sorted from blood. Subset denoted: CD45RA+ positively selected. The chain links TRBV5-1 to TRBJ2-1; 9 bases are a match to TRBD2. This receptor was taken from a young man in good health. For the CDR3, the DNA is TGCGCCAGCAGCTTGGGCGGGAGGGGCTCCTACAATGAGCAGTTCTTC. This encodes CASSLGGRGSYNEQFF.